The 21 T cell receptor beta chains below all came from one sample that was sequenced in a study of post-analysis software for immune sequencing data. Overall study findings and caveats: When patients were compared with controls, about 5 TRBV segments were more frequent, TRBV5-6, TRBV5-1 and TRBV20-1 among them.

Their target antigens are unknown. TCR beta libraries were prepared from cDNA with unique molecular identifiers. From the PCR reads, TCRdb called clonotypes with MiXCR, one entry per CDR3 protein. The sample lists about 540,000 distinct CDR3 sequences, roughly 34% seen once, with around 6% in the top ten. Sequencing was carried out using blood. The receptors here all came from a girl younger than 18 with multiple sclerosis.

The rearrangement joins TRBV5-8 to TRBJ2-7, with TRBD2 matching over 7 bases. Germline assignment: CDR1 SGHTS and CDR2 YDEGEE. The CDR3 is 14 amino acids. J was trimmed by 2 bases and V by 4 bases; bases with no gene match: 6. Here the CDR3 reads CASSNTGGTYEQYF. CDR3 nucleotide sequence: TGTGCCAGCAGCAATACCGGGGGGACCTACGAGCAGTACTTC.

In this sample, this clonotype turned up many times. V and J are TRBV7-8 and TRBJ1-1; D remains unclear. The V gene lost 5 bases and the J gene lost 10 bases, with 14 bases spanning the gap. CDR3 size: 12 residues. Germline-derived CDR1 and CDR2 are SGHVS and FQNEAQ. CDR3 in amino acids: CASSPGNSPAFF. The CDR3 DNA reads TGTGCCAGCAGCCCCGGGAACTCCCCAGCTTTCTTT.

This clonotype has just a few counts. This chain links TRBV20-1 with TRBJ2-7; D is unclear. The DNA end is more similar to TRBJ2-4, so the J call may be wrong. The CDR3 spans 12 residues. Germline V lookup: CDR1 DFQATT, CDR2 SNEGSKA (reference sequence). CDR3 nucleotide sequence: TGCAGTGCTAGAGAGCTCCAAAACATTCAGTACTTC. Residues: CSARELQNIQYF.

The chain combines TRBV20-1 with TRBJ2-1; 10 positions agree with TRBD2. Trimming removed 1 base from V and 7 bases from J; junction bases left unmatched: 7. The V gene's germline CDR1 is DFQATT and CDR2 SNEGSKA (reference sequence). The CDR3 is made up of 15 amino acids. The CDR3 spells CSARAERGGLNEQFF. The CDR3 DNA reads TGCAGTGCTAGAGCAGAGCGGGGGGGCCTGAATGAGCAGTTCTTC.

This chain uses TRBV15 with TRBJ2-7; TRBD2 matches 7 bases. V lost 0 bases to trimming and J lost 0 bases; unmatched junction nucleotides: 8. Looked up from germline, CDR1 is LNHNV and CDR2 is YYDKDF (reference sequence). The CDR3 consists of 17 residues. The CDR3 DNA is TGTGCCACCAGCAGAGATGGGAGCGGGGTCCTCTCCTACGAGCAGTACTTC. Its translation is CATSRDGSGVLSYEQYF.

This clonotype was picked up a small number of times. The chain recombines TRBV10-1 with TRBJ2-3; unclear D gene. This CDR3 is built from 12 residues. The V end was cut by 3 bases, the J end by 2 bases, with 3 bases between. Germline V gene lookup returns CDR1 WNHNN and CDR2 SYGVQD (reference sequence). CDR3 in DNA: TGCGCCAGCAGTGACTACACAGATACGCAGTATTTT. Protein product: CASSDYTDTQYF.

Details on this clonotype: A much larger clone lies a single base off, so this may be a read error. The V and J genes are TRBV11-2 and TRBJ2-1; 8 bases fit TRBD2. There are 13 residues in the CDR3. Germline-derived CDR1 and CDR2 are SGHAT and FQNNGV. V trimming: 3 bases; J trimming: 13 bases; junction bases outside the gene matches: 8. The CDR3 DNA follows: TGTGCCAGCAGCTTTAGCGGGGAAGAGACCCAGTTCTTC. It codes for CASSFSGEETQFF.

This clonotype was seen a handful of times. The genes are TRBV20-1 and TRBJ1-2; D call uncertain. The V end lost 1 base, the J end lost 2 bases, and 8 bases lay between the germline ends. The CDR3 loop spans 13 amino acids. Germline V gene sequence: CDR1 DFQATT, CDR2 SNEGSKA (reference sequence). The CDR3 loop reads CSARALRNYGYTF. CDR3 in DNA: TGCAGTGCTAGAGCCCTTCGGAACTATGGCTACACCTTC.

CDR3: CASSERDLKKDTQYF. CDR3 coding DNA: TGCGCCAGCAGTGAACGGGACCTAAAAAAGGATACGCAGTATTTT. The chain uses TRBV5-1 and TRBJ2-3; possibly TRBD1 or TRBD2 for D (5 bases each). The CDR3 is made up of 15 amino acids. Germline V gives CDR1 SGHRS, CDR2 YFSETQ. V dropped 5 bases and J dropped 6 bases, with 19 bases sitting between them.

The chain uses TRBV3-1 and TRBJ2-7; D may be TRBD2 (7 bases). The germline gives CDR1 LGHDT, CDR2 YNNKEL (reference sequence). V was pared by 4 bases and J by 3 bases, with 16 bases between. The length of the CDR3 is 15 residues. The CDR3 reads CASSPGRGRNYEQYF. DNA for the CDR3: TGTGCCAGCAGCCCTGGGCGGGGGCGGAACTACGAGCAGTACTTC.

This clonotype showed up just a few times. The chain employs TRBV6-6 and TRBJ1-2; D is undetermined. V gave up 2 bases and J gave up 8 bases, with 9 bases separating them. CDR3 length: 12 residues. CDR1 MNHNY and CDR2 SVGAGI come from the germline V gene (reference sequence). The CDR3 protein is CASSYRGDGYTF. The CDR3 coding sequence is TGTGCCAGCAGTTACCGAGGTGACGGCTACACCTTC.

This rearrangement joins TRBV7-3 to TRBJ2-1; 12 bases map to TRBD2. There are 15 residues in the CDR3. The trim removed 3 bases at V and 7 bases at J, leaving 4 bases unmatched. Germline values: CDR1 SGHTA, CDR2 FQGTGA. CDR3 coding DNA: TGTGCCAGCAGCTTCGGACTAGCGGGATGGAATGAGCAGTTCTTC. Amino acid sequence: CASSFGLAGWNEQFF.

The genes are TRBV10-3 and TRBJ2-3; D ambiguous. The CDR3 sequence is 11 residues long. Per the germline V gene, CDR1 is ENHRY and CDR2 is SYGVKD. V dropped 4 bases and J dropped 6 bases, with 5 bases sitting between them. CDR3 in DNA: TGTGCCATCAGTGGCGGTGATACGCAGTATTTT. Encoded protein: CAISGGDTQYF.

The genes are TRBV7-9 and TRBJ2-5, with 7 bases aligning to TRBD2. The V gene's germline CDR1 is SEHNR and CDR2 FQNEAQ (reference sequence). V shed 3 bases, J shed 2 bases, and the junction held 6 bases outside the gene matches. The CDR3 covers 15 residues. CDR3: CASSFSGTTQETQYF. In nucleotides, the CDR3 is TGTGCCAGCAGCTTCTCCGGGACTACACAAGAGACCCAGTACTTC.

This clonotype was detected a few times. The V gene is TRBV28, the J gene TRBJ2-6, with a possible D match to TRBD1 (6 bases). CDR1 is MDHEN, CDR2 SYDVKM, per germline. The ends were cut back, 3 bases at V and 12 bases at J, with 18 bases in the middle. CDR3 length equals 15 residues. CDR3 nucleotides: TGTGCCAGCAGTTTTACTCAGGGGTTCTCTGGCGTCCTGACTTTC. Protein product: CASSFTQGFSGVLTF.

Notes on this clonotype: Germline and junction disagree at one end, which may indicate a read error. This chain links TRBV4-1 with TRBJ2-3; D is possibly TRBD2 (5 bases). CDR3 size: 13 residues. CDR1 MGHRA and CDR2 YSYEKL come from the germline V gene. The CDR3: CASSQEGTDTQYF. For the CDR3, the DNA is TGTGCCAGCAGCCAGGAGGGCACAGATACGCAGTATTTT.

The V and J genes are TRBV6-5 and TRBJ2-2; 8 bases align to TRBD1. Germline V gives CDR1 MNHEY, CDR2 SVGAGI. The trim removed 5 bases at V and 6 bases at J, leaving 8 bases unmatched. The CDR3 extends over 15 amino acids. This chain's CDR3 is CASSDIQQGAGELFF. The CDR3 bases are TGTGCCAGCAGTGACATTCAACAGGGGGCCGGGGAGCTGTTTTTT.

This clonotype was recorded a few times. This sequence joins TRBV5-6 and TRBJ2-3, with TRBD1 as a possible D gene (6 bases). The CDR3 covers 12 residues. The V gene lost 3 bases and the J gene lost 6 bases, with 8 bases spanning the gap. Germline V gives CDR1 SGHDT, CDR2 YYEEEE. CDR3 sequence (DNA): TGTGCCAGCAGCTACGACAGGGATACGCAGTATTTT. Translated, it gives CASSYDRDTQYF. Full variable domain (outside the CDR3, taken from reference TRBV5-6 and TRBJ2-3): DAGVTQSPTHLIKTRGQQVTLRCSPKSGHDTVSWYQQALGQGPQFIFQYYEEEERQRGNFPDRFSGHQFPNYSSELNVNALLLGDSALYLCASSYDRDTQYFGPGTRLTVL.

This clonotype appeared a few times. The chain recombines TRBV7-9 with TRBJ2-5; D might be TRBD1 or TRBD2, each matching 5 bases. The germline V and J ends were trimmed by 6 bases and 11 bases, with 16 bases remaining between them. Germline V gene data show CDR1 as SEHNR and CDR2 as FQNEAQ (reference sequence). CDR3 length: 12 amino acids. The CDR3 region has the DNA TGTGCCAGCAGTCCCGGGGCCGGAGAGCAGTACTTC. This sequence encodes CASSPGAGEQYF. The entire variable domain, with the rest obtained from reference TRBV7-9 and TRBJ2-5, is as follows: DTGVSQNPRHKITKRGQNVTFRCDPISEHNRLYWYRQTLGQGPEFLTYFQNEAQLEKSRLLSDRFSAERPKGSFSTLEIQRTEQGDSAMYLCASSPGAGEQYFGPGTRLLVL.

This clonotype was seen only a few times. The chain recombines TRBV2 with TRBJ2-7, with 7 nucleotides matching TRBD1. The CDR3 contains 12 residues. Germline V gene lookup returns CDR1 SNHLY and CDR2 FYNNEI. The junction had 0 bases not matched to a gene; V was cut back by 3 bases and J by 4 bases. The CDR3 DNA sequence: TGTGCCAGCAGTGACAGGGGGTACGAGCAGTACTTC. The encoded protein is CASSDRGYEQYF. The full variable domain, completed using reference TRBV2 and TRBJ2-7, is EPEVTQTPSHQVTQMGQEVILRCVPISNHLYFYWYRQILGQKVEFLVSFYNNEISEKSEIFDDQFSVERPDGSNFTLKIRSTKLEDSAMYFCASSDRGYEQYFGPGTRLTVT.

The chain is built from TRBV24-1 and TRBJ2-7; D gene ambiguous. The closer fit of TRBJ2-5 to the DNA end suggests the J call may be wrong. From germline, CDR1 is KGHDR and CDR2 SFDVKD. The CDR3 has 14 residues. The CDR3 DNA reads as TGTGCCACCAGTGATTTTGACCGATCGGAGACCCAGTACTTC. It encodes CATSDFDRSETQYF.